The entry below describes one T cell receptor beta chain. What it binds is not known. Profiled with immunoSEQ multiplex PCR; TCRdb holds only in-frame clones, not every one. The sample has 200,000 or so clones, 93% seen once. This entry comes from a study of T cell responses to AZD1222 COVID-19 vaccine. General observations from the study: Clonal diversity may have been underestimated in mostly white British donors. Nearly half of spike-specific TCRs reportedly target unmutated variant regions. The breadth and depth of Spike-specific TCRs increased once two AZD1222 doses had been given.

The CDR3 has 11 residues. Trimming removed 1 base from V and 9 bases from J, with 4 bases in between. The sample was peripheral blood, taken 28 days after the second AZD1222 dose. The chain links TRBV12-3 or TRBV12-4 to TRBJ2-1; no reliable D call. This TCR derives from an adult who received the AZD1222 COVID-19 vaccine. CDR3 sequence (DNA): TGTGCCAGCAGTTTAGGGGTTGAGCAGTTCTTC. Translation gives CASSLGVEQFF.